This T cell receptor beta chain was sequenced for a study of CD8 T cells in Susac syndrome. Study-wide findings and caveats: The CD4+ T cell repertoire of patients with Susac syndrome showed no detectable clonal expansion.

The sequenced target, TCR beta, came from blood CD8+ and CD4+ T cells. It was negative isolation that provided the CD8+ and CD4+ T cells, whereas TEMRA cells were enriched by FACS. The RNA, about 0.5 to 1 ug, was put through reverse transcription using random hexamers. It was immunoSEQ multiplex PCR that amplified TCR beta CDR3 across 54 Vbeta and 13 Jbeta. A single record per CDR3 protein comes from TCRdb applying MiXCR to the immunoSEQ multiplex PCR reads. The repertoire has roughly 180,000 distinct CDR3 sequences, around 94% of them found once; the top ten carry approximately 0.099%. The length of the CDR3 is 14 residues. The germline V gene encodes CDR1 MGHRA and CDR2 YSYEKL. V lost 0 bases and J lost 2, with 7 bases in between. Notes on this clonotype: Its antigen is unknown.

J is TRBJ1-1 and V is TRBV4-1; D remains ambiguous. The sequence derives from a human donor with Susac syndrome. Sequencing used CD4+ T cells from PBMCs. Here the CDR3 reads CASSQDAVNTEAFF. The CDR3 region has the DNA TGCGCCAGCAGCCAAGATGCAGTAAACACTGAAGCTTTCTTT.